The sample holds one count of the clone carrying this T cell receptor (beta chain). Germline V CDR1 and CDR2: SGHTA, FQGNSA. Trimming cost V 5 bases and J 2 bases, with 16 bases left between them. The CDR3 spans 16 residues. The sample comes from a study of T cell changes during pregnancy in multiple sclerosis. The repertoire was sequenced with immunoSEQ multiplex PCR; TCRdb's copy has only in-frame clones and lacks some. In the table there are about 64,000 clones, roughly 92% of which are singletons. The chain is built from TRBV7-2 and TRBJ2-1; weak D call: TRBD2 (6 bases). Sample: peripheral blood, taken in the second trimester of pregnancy. The receptor was isolated from a female donor with multiple sclerosis, enrolled in a pregnancy study. CDR3 nucleotides: TGTGCCAGCAGCCTCTTGGGGGGAGGCGCCTACAATGAGCAGTTCTTC. Amino acids: CASSLLGGGAYNEQFF.